Below are 27 T cell receptor beta chains sequenced from a single sample in a study of T cell responses to AZD1222 COVID-19 vaccine. TCRdb's table, derived via immunoSEQ multiplex PCR, lists solely in-frame clones and lacks some. The table has some 96,000 clones, around nine tenths seen once. Sequencing was performed on peripheral blood, taken on day 0 of AZD1222 vaccination. These receptors originate from an adult in good health.

This rearrangement joins TRBV19 to TRBJ2-2; the match to TRBD2 covers 7 bases. Germline lookup yields CDR1 LNHDA and CDR2 SQIVND (reference sequence). Germline trimming cut 5 bases from V and 3 bases from J; bases unmatched to any gene: 6. This CDR3 is 15 amino acids long. The CDR3 here is CASSRSGGDTGELFF. Written as DNA, the CDR3 is TGTGCCAGTAGTCGCTCTGGGGGGGACACCGGGGAGCTGTTTTTT.

The chain uses TRBV7-9 and TRBJ1-5; tentatively, D is TRBD1 (5 bases). The V gene lost 1 base and the J gene lost 8 bases, with 12 bases spanning the gap. CDR1 is SEHNR, CDR2 FQNEAQ, per germline (reference sequence). CDR3 length: 14 amino acids. Here the CDR3 DNA reads TGTGCCAGCAGCTTAGGCCAGGGTTATGAGCCCCAGCATTTT. Its protein is CASSLGQGYEPQHF.

This chain joins TRBV28 and TRBJ1-1; D remains unclear. The CDR3 extends over 14 amino acids. The V gene lost 5 bases and the J gene lost 4 bases, with 14 bases spanning the gap. Germline loops: CDR1 MDHEN, CDR2 SYDVKM. CDR3 nucleotide sequence: TGTGCCAGCAGTATCACTCGAGGAGGCACTGAAGCTTTCTTT. Its translation: CASSITRGGTEAFF.

V is TRBV6-1 and J is TRBJ1-5; D unclear. Trimming pared 1 base from V and 5 bases from J, leaving 6 bases between. The CDR3 has 13 amino acids. CDR1 and CDR2 (germline): MNHNS, SASEGT. CDR3 bases: TGTGCCAGCAGTGAAGGGGGAGATCAGCCCCAGCATTTT. Translation: CASSEGGDQPQHF.

The rearrangement links TRBV18 to TRBJ2-7, with D perhaps TRBD1 or TRBD2 (5 bases each). The V gene's germline CDR1 is KGHSH and CDR2 LQKENI. V was shortened by 3 bases and J by 2 bases, with 17 bases between the two germline ends. The CDR3 has 16 residues. CDR3 residues: CASSPVSGPSAYEQYF. The CDR3 bases are TGTGCCAGCTCACCGGTTTCGGGACCGTCGGCCTACGAGCAGTACTTC.

The rearrangement uses TRBV7-2 and TRBJ2-1; 14 bases map to TRBD2. The germline V gene has CDR1 SGHTA and CDR2 FQGNSA. The V gene end was trimmed by 6 bases and the J gene end by 7 bases; junction bases not matched to a gene: 8. The length of the CDR3 is 16 residues. This chain's CDR3 is CASSLAGTSGSNEQFF. DNA for the CDR3: TGTGCCAGCAGTCTAGCCGGGACTAGCGGGAGTAATGAGCAGTTCTTC.

This clone was recorded once. This chain uses TRBV9 with TRBJ2-7; TRBD1 aligns across 7 bases. Germline-derived CDR1 and CDR2 are SGDLS and YYNGEE. CDR3 length: 16 amino acids. J was trimmed by 0 bases and V by 2 bases; bases with no gene match: 8. The CDR3 region is CASSVSLGQDSYEQYF. CDR3 nucleotide sequence: TGTGCCAGCAGCGTTTCCCTCGGACAGGACTCCTACGAGCAGTACTTC. The full variable domain, completed using reference TRBV9 and TRBJ2-7, is DSGVTQTPKHLITATGQRVTLRCSPRSGDLSVYWYQQSLDQGLQFLIQYYNGEERAKGNILERFSAQQFPDLHSELNLSSLELGDSALYFCASSVSLGQDSYEQYFGPGTRLTVT.

This clone occurred once. The chain has TRBV12-3 or TRBV12-4 and TRBJ2-7, with TRBD1 matching 9 bases. This CDR3 has 13 residues. The J segment lost 4 bases and the V segment lost 4 bases, leaving 2 bases of the junction unmatched. The CDR3 loop is CASSWGQGYEQYF. The CDR3, as DNA: TGTGCCAGCAGTTGGGGACAGGGTTACGAGCAGTACTTC.

This clone came up once. As DNA, the CDR3 is TGTGCCAGCAGCTTGGCAGGGTGGGAGACCCAGTACTTC. Encoded protein: CASSLAGWETQYF. The rearrangement joins TRBV11-2 to TRBJ2-5; TRBD1 might be the D (5 bases). With 3 bases removed from V and 5 bases from J, the gap between germline ends came to 10 bases. The length of the CDR3 is 13 residues. Germline lookup yields CDR1 SGHAT and CDR2 FQNNGV.

The rearrangement joins TRBV6-5 to TRBJ2-7; D is unresolved. The CDR3 runs 14 residues. Germline CDR1 reads MNHEY; CDR2 reads SVGAGI. V gave up 8 bases and J gave up 0 bases, with 14 bases separating them. CDR3 coding DNA: TGTGCCAGCTCCCTGGAACATCACTCCTACGAGCAGTACTTC. The encoded protein is CASSLEHHSYEQYF.

The rearrangement joins TRBV28 to TRBJ1-1; no clear D gene. This CDR3 spans 14 amino acids. Germline V gene data show CDR1 as MDHEN and CDR2 as SYDVKM. V lost 2 bases to trimming and J lost 7 bases, with 14 bases between them. CDR3 DNA: TGTGCCAGCAGTTTAGGTGGGCAGATTATTGAAGCTTTCTTT. It codes for CASSLGGQIIEAFF.

This CDR3 reads CASSLDSGLALYF. The CDR3 coding sequence is TGTGCCAGCAGCTTAGACTCGGGACTAGCTTTGTACTTC. This chain uses TRBV11-2 with TRBJ2-7; 9 bases align to TRBD2. Germline values: CDR1 SGHAT, CDR2 FQNNGV. The CDR3 sequence is 13 residues long. J lost 12 bases, V lost 0 bases, and 6 bases had no gene match.

This chain uses TRBV27 with TRBJ1-6; D uncertain. CDR3 length equals 15 residues. Germline CDR1 reads MNHEY; CDR2 reads SMNVEV (reference sequence). The V gene lost 2 bases and the J gene lost 4 bases, with 9 bases spanning the gap. The CDR3 loop reads CASSLAGPYNSPLHF. CDR3 sequence (DNA): TGTGCCAGCAGTTTAGCCGGCCCATATAATTCACCCCTCCACTTT.

V usage is TRBV6-5 and J usage is TRBJ1-2, with D perhaps matching TRBD1 (5 bases). The CDR3 totals 15 residues. With 4 bases removed from V and 8 bases from J, the gap between germline ends came to 20 bases. The V gene's germline CDR1 is MNHEY and CDR2 SVGAGI. The DNA for the CDR3 is TGTGCCAGCAGTTCCACAACGACAGTATCCGGCGGCTACACCTTC. As protein: CASSSTTTVSGGYTF.

The rearrangement links TRBV3-1 (or the pseudogene TRBV3-2) to TRBJ1-6, with TRBD1 as a possible D gene (5 bases). From germline, CDR1 is LGHDT and CDR2 YNNKEL (reference sequence). Trimming cost V 3 bases and J 1 base, with 10 bases left between them. There are 16 residues in the CDR3. CDR3 amino acids: CASSQGVGSYNSPLHF. CDR3 nucleotides: TGTGCCAGCAGCCAGGGGGTCGGATCCTATAATTCACCCCTCCACTTT.

This sequence joins TRBV5-1 and TRBJ2-5; 7 nucleotides match TRBD2. The CDR3 sequence is 17 residues long. The germline CDR1 and CDR2 sequences are SGHRS and YFSETQ. V gave up 0 bases and J gave up 5 bases; unmatched junction bases: 13. CDR3 sequence reads: CASSLAITLAAAETQYF. CDR3 sequence (DNA): TGCGCCAGCAGCTTGGCGATCACTCTAGCGGCGGCGGAGACCCAGTACTTC.

CDR3 nucleotides: TGCGCCAGCAGTTCTCGTCTGTGGGATACTGAAGCTTTCTTT. It is translated as CASSSRLWDTEAFF. The chain combines TRBV10-1 with TRBJ1-1; the D is unclear. Deletions cut 5 bases from V and 5 bases from J, with 15 bases between. Germline V gene sequence: CDR1 WNHNN, CDR2 SYGVQD (reference sequence). There are 14 residues in the CDR3.

The V call is TRBV28, the J call TRBJ1-4; the match to TRBD1 covers 10 bases. Germline V gene data show CDR1 as MDHEN and CDR2 as SYDVKM. J lost 8 bases, V lost 1 base, and 7 bases had no gene match. The CDR3 loop spans 16 amino acids. CDR3 DNA: TGTGCCAGCAGTTTATCTCCCGGGACAGGGGTCGAAAAACTGTTTTTT. This sequence encodes CASSLSPGTGVEKLFF.

The chain recombines TRBV7-2 with TRBJ1-2, with unresolved D. Trimming removed 2 bases at V and 4 bases at J, with 11 bases between. The CDR3 length is 14 residues. Germline CDR1 and CDR2: SGHTA and FQGNSA. The CDR3 loop is CASSLSARIYGYTF. In nucleotides, the CDR3 is TGTGCCAGCAGCTTAAGCGCGAGGATCTATGGCTACACCTTC.

This clone was seen a handful of times. V gene TRBV10-2 combines with J gene TRBJ1-5; no clear D gene. CDR1 is WSHSY and CDR2 is SAAADI in the germline V gene. V was pared by 2 bases and J by 0 bases, with 11 bases between. This CDR3 contains 16 residues. CDR3 region: CASSEGLVYSNQPQHF. DNA of the CDR3: TGCGCCAGCAGTGAGGGATTAGTTTATAGCAATCAGCCCCAGCATTTT.

The chain carries TRBV5-1 and TRBJ1-4; D uncertain. CDR3 size: 15 residues. Germline V CDR1 and CDR2: SGHRS, YFSETQ. Trimming pared 5 bases from V and 4 bases from J, leaving 15 bases between. CDR3 sequence reads: CASRPGPTINEKLFF. CDR3 bases: TGCGCCAGCAGACCCGGGCCAACCATTAATGAAAAACTGTTTTTT.

The rearrangement links TRBV28 to TRBJ1-5; D might be TRBD1 (6 bases). Germline CDR1 reads MDHEN; CDR2 reads SYDVKM. This CDR3 has 14 residues. V was trimmed by 2 bases and J by 7 bases, leaving 12 bases between them. DNA of the CDR3: TGTGCCAGCAGTTTAGGCAGGGGAATACAGCCCCAGCATTTT. Protein: CASSLGRGIQPQHF.

This clone was detected only once. V is TRBV6-5 and J is TRBJ1-2, with a weak D call TRBD1 (6 bases). The length of the CDR3 is 14 residues. Germline lookup yields CDR1 MNHEY and CDR2 SVGAGI. The V end lost 0 bases, the J end lost 10 bases, and 15 bases lay between the germline ends. CDR3 in DNA: TGTGCCAGCAGTTACTCGCGACAGGATACATACTACACCTTC. Its protein is CASSYSRQDTYYTF.

The chain combines TRBV7-9 with TRBJ1-5; the D is unclear. This CDR3 has 13 amino acids. Trimming pared 1 base from V and 3 bases from J, leaving 4 bases between. Germline values: CDR1 SEHNR, CDR2 FQNEAQ (reference sequence). The CDR3 spells CASSLVNNQPQHF. CDR3 nucleotide sequence: TGTGCCAGCAGCTTAGTTAACAATCAGCCCCAGCATTTT.

The chain recombines TRBV2 with TRBJ1-2; the match to TRBD1 covers 10 bases. The CDR3 loop spans 16 amino acids. With 9 bases clipped from V and 5 bases from J, the junction kept 15 bases outside the gene matches. CDR1 and CDR2 from the germline V gene are SNHLY and FYNNEI. The CDR3 DNA follows: TGTGCCAGACGGGGGACAGGGGTCCGCTCGTTTTATGGCTACACCTTC. Translating it yields CARRGTGVRSFYGYTF.

This chain uses TRBV27 with TRBJ1-4; 8 bases agree with TRBD1. The CDR3 consists of 13 residues. The J segment lost 6 bases and the V segment lost 7 bases, leaving 4 bases of the junction unmatched. Germline CDR1 and CDR2: MNHEY and SMNVEV (reference sequence). CDR3 loop: CASMTGAHEKLFF. CDR3 DNA sequence: TGTGCCAGCATGACAGGGGCACATGAAAAACTGTTTTTT.

The V gene is TRBV6-1, the J gene TRBJ1-6; 8 bases map to TRBD1. Germline V gene data show CDR1 as MNHNS and CDR2 as SASEGT. The CDR3 sequence is 16 residues long. Trimming at V came to 0 bases and at J to 10 bases, leaving 8 bases not matched to a gene. The CDR3 DNA sequence: TGTGCCAGCAGTGAAGCTCTAGGACAGGGTGGCTCACCCCTCCACTTT. Translating gives CASSEALGQGGSPLHF.